This is a list of T cell receptor beta chains from one sample in a study of early T cells in non-severe SARS-CoV-2 infection. TCRdb itself ran the 5' RACE reads through MiXCR, one entry per CDR3 protein. The table includes tens of thousands of distinct CDR3 sequences, more than 4% detected once. The specimen was whole blood. The origin of the receptors is an adult who was a healthcare worker with PCR-confirmed SARS-CoV-2 infection or an uninfected control (not recorded which). Each CDR3 is given with its conserved first and last residue. A D gene is named only where the DNA matches it firmly. Some rows have no size entry. The others give once, few or many, or a class for an expanded clone.

>TRBJ1-2|TRBV7-6|TRBD1|many
CASSPGTGDYGYTF
TGTGCCAGCAGCCCTGGGACAGGGGACTATGGCTACACCTTC
>TRBJ2-7|TRBV4-3|TRBD2|many
CASSQDRLALGYEQYF
TGCGCCAGCAGCCAAGATCGACTAGCGCTTGGCTACGAGCAGTACTTC
>TRBJ2-1|TRBV9|.|many
CASSARVQGSNEQFF
TGTGCCAGCAGCGCTAGAGTGCAGGGCAGTAATGAGCAGTTCTTC
>TRBJ2-1|TRBV12-3/TRBV12-4|.|many
CASSFVGSYNEQFF
TGTGCCAGCAGTTTTGTGGGGTCCTACAATGAGCAGTTCTTC
>TRBJ2-5|TRBV5-4|.|many
CASSPGASETQYF
TGTGCCAGCAGCCCGGGAGCGTCGGAGACCCAGTACTTC
>TRBJ2-7|TRBV12-3/TRBV12-4|.|many
CASSSMRKGRSEQYF
TGTGCCAGCAGTTCAATGCGAAAAGGGAGGAGCGAGCAGTACTTC
>TRBJ2-7|TRBV29-1|.|many
CSARIRSSYEQYF
TGCAGCGCCCGAATACGGAGCTCCTACGAGCAGTACTTC
>TRBJ1-2|TRBV7-8|.|.
CASPISSYQAIINYGYTF
TGTGCCAGCCCCATTTCGTCTTACCAGGCGATAATTAACTATGGCTACACCTTC
>TRBJ2-1|TRBV7-3|TRBD2|many
CASSLFSGSYNEQFF
TGTGCCAGCAGCTTATTTAGCGGGAGTTACAATGAGCAGTTCTTC
>TRBJ1-1|TRBV5-4|.|few
CASSLEGLSNTEAFF
TGTGCCAGCAGCTTGGAGGGACTTAGTAACACTGAAGCTTTCTTT
>TRBJ2-1|TRBV7-6|.|many
CASMFLQRASEQFF
TGTGCCAGCATGTTTCTGCAGAGGGCGAGTGAGCAGTTCTTC
>TRBJ2-1|TRBV6-5|.|many
CASSYSPFEYNEQFF
TGTGCCAGCAGTTACTCCCCGTTTGAGTACAATGAGCAGTTCTTC
>TRBJ2-3|TRBV7-2|.|.
CTSSLRDSGTDTQYF
TGTACCAGCAGCTTGAGGGACTCGGGCACAGATACGCAGTATTTT
>TRBJ1-2|TRBV10-3|.|many
CAISDGGNYGYTF
TGTGCCATCAGTGATGGGGGGAACTATGGCTACACCTTC
>TRBJ2-7|TRBV3-1|.|many
CASSRSTFSYEQYF
TGTGCCAGCAGCCGCTCGACATTTTCCTACGAGCAGTACTTC
>TRBJ1-2|TRBV6-6|TRBD1|medium-sized
CASSQGVLGYTF
TGTGCCAGCAGCCAGGGGGTCTTGGGCTACACCTTC
>TRBJ1-6|TRBV7-9|.|many
CASSPPQYSPLHF
TGTGCCAGCTCACCCCCCCAGTATTCACCCCTCCACTTT
>TRBJ2-5|TRBV7-3|.|few
CASSLSGTEETRYF
TGTGCCAGCAGCTTAAGTGGGACCGAAGAGACCCGGTACTTC
>TRBJ2-2|TRBV18|TRBD1|few
CASLSDRVNTGELFF
TGTGCCAGCTTATCGGACAGGGTGAACACCGGGGAGCTGTTTTTT
>TRBJ1-1|TRBV20-1|TRBD1|many
CSATTGRGTEAFF
TGCAGTGCGACGACAGGGAGGGGCACTGAAGCTTTCTTT
>TRBJ1-4|TRBV7-9|.|many
CASSIRRDKEKLFF
TGTGCCAGCAGCATTAGGAGGGACAAGGAAAAACTGTTTTTT
>TRBJ2-5|TRBV20-1|.|many
CSAHPTGFQETQYF
TGCAGTGCCCATCCTACAGGGTTCCAAGAGACCCAGTACTTC
>TRBJ2-7|TRBV29-1|.|many
CSVKWGGAEQYF
TGCAGCGTTAAGTGGGGCGGAGCTGAGCAGTACTTC
>TRBJ2-7|TRBV6-1|.|many
CASSESRGVVYEQYF
TGTGCCAGCAGTGAAAGTAGGGGGGTAGTCTACGAGCAGTACTTC
>TRBJ1-1|TRBV6-1|.|many
CASSEGWGRGGNEAFF
TGTGCCAGCAGTGAAGGGTGGGGCAGGGGAGGAAATGAAGCTTTCTTT
>TRBJ1-1|TRBV7-9|.|few
CASSLVMGTEAFF
TGTGCCAGCAGCTTGGTCATGGGCACTGAAGCTTTCTTT
>TRBJ1-1|TRBV6-5|TRBD1|many
CASRSTGGPEAFF
TGTGCCAGCAGGAGTACAGGGGGCCCTGAAGCTTTCTTT
>TRBJ2-7|TRBV29-1|TRBD2|many
CSVSTSGRPYEQYF
TGCAGCGTTTCGACTAGCGGGAGGCCCTACGAGCAGTACTTC
>TRBJ2-7|TRBV2|.|many
CASRARASGEQYF
TGTGCCAGCAGGGCCAGGGCATCGGGGGAGCAGTACTTC
>TRBJ1-2|TRBV4-1|TRBD1|many
CASSQAPGQGQRGYTF
TGCGCCAGCAGCCAAGCACCGGGACAGGGGCAGCGTGGCTACACCTTC
>TRBJ1-1|TRBV9|.|many
CASSPKTGQNTEAFF
TGTGCCAGCAGCCCAAAGACAGGACAGAACACTGAAGCTTTCTTT
>TRBJ1-1|TRBV28|.|many
CASIRGGTEAFF
TGTGCCAGCATTCGGGGGGGGACTGAAGCTTTCTTT
>TRBJ2-1|TRBV5-8|.|many
CASSLALGQFF
TGTGCCAGCAGCTTGGCATTAGGGCAGTTCTTC
>TRBJ2-1|TRBV11-2|.|many
CASSLVQGSSYNEQFF
TGTGCCAGCAGCTTAGTTCAGGGCAGCTCCTACAATGAGCAGTTCTTC
>TRBJ2-1|TRBV25-1|.|many
CASSENDRESGSGYYNEQFF
TGTGCCAGCAGTGAGAATGACAGGGAGAGTGGTAGCGGATATTACAATGAGCAGTTCTTC
>TRBJ2-1|TRBV7-8|TRBD2|many
CASSSRGSGRRYEQFF
TGTGCCAGCAGCTCCCGGGGGAGCGGGAGGCGGTATGAGCAGTTCTTC
>TRBJ2-4|TRBV18|TRBD2|many
CASSMTGGPVDIQYF
TGTGCCAGCTCAATGACGGGAGGGCCGGTGGACATTCAGTACTTC
>TRBJ2-1|TRBV10-3|TRBD1|many
CAISQDRVQQFF
TGTGCCATCAGTCAAGACAGGGTCCAGCAGTTCTTC
>TRBJ1-5|TRBV7-6|.|many
CASSLVEGSNQPQHF
TGTGCCAGCAGCTTAGTGGAGGGGAGCAATCAGCCCCAGCATTTT
>TRBJ1-6|TRBV7-8|.|many
CASSLRGLQSSYNSPLHF
TGTGCCAGCAGCTTAAGAGGGCTACAGAGCTCCTATAATTCACCCCTCCACTTT
>TRBJ1-1|TRBV11-3|.|many
CASSLAAGRGTEAFF
TGTGCCAGCAGCTTAGCAGCGGGGAGGGGCACTGAAGCTTTCTTT
>TRBJ2-5|TRBV7-2|.|many
CASSSRLTQYF
TGTGCCAGCAGTTCGCGGCTGACCCAGTACTTC
>TRBJ2-7|TRBV20-1|.|many
CSALRGSAYEQYF
TGCAGTGCACTTAGGGGGTCTGCCTACGAGCAGTACTTC
>TRBJ2-3|TRBV6-5|TRBD2|many
CASSYLAGVADTQYF
TGTGCCAGCAGTTACCTAGCGGGAGTGGCAGATACGCAGTATTTT
>TRBJ2-5|TRBV4-1|TRBD1|few
CASSFPDRVAETQYF
TGCGCCAGCAGTTTCCCAGACAGGGTGGCAGAGACCCAGTACTTC
>TRBJ2-1|TRBV6-1|TRBD2|many
CASSEVGTSGGNGFF
TGTGCCAGCAGTGAAGTGGGGACTAGCGGGGGGAACGGGTTCTTC
>TRBJ2-1|TRBV7-2|TRBD2|.
CASSWNSGGAGNEQFF
TGTGCCAGCAGCTGGAATAGCGGGGGGGCAGGCAATGAGCAGTTCTTC
>TRBJ2-3|TRBV7-2|TRBD1|many
CASSFQTGFTDTQYF
TGTGCCAGCAGCTTCCAGACAGGGTTCACAGATACGCAGTATTTT
>TRBJ2-2|TRBV7-9|.|few
CASSLIKGNTGELFF
TGTGCCAGCAGCTTAATAAAAGGGAACACCGGGGAGCTGTTTTTT
>TRBJ2-7|TRBV3-1|.|many
CASSQAPGVSSYEQYF
TGTGCCAGCAGCCAAGCGCCGGGGGTCAGCTCCTACGAGCAGTACTTC
>TRBJ2-2|TRBV7-3|.|many
CASRSSGGNTGELFF
TGTGCCAGCAGATCCAGCGGCGGAAACACCGGGGAGCTGTTTTTT
>TRBJ1-2|TRBV5-4|.|many
CASSFVVADGYTF
TGTGCCAGCAGCTTCGTGGTTGCGGATGGCTACACCTTC
>TRBJ2-7|TRBV3-1|.|many
CASSQVGGSYEQYF
TGTGCCAGCAGCCAAGTTGGGGGCAGCTACGAGCAGTACTTC
>TRBJ1-3|TRBV18|.|.
CASSPLPETTGNTIYF
TGTGCCAGCTCACCATTGCCAGAAACTACTGGAAACACCATATATTTT
>TRBJ1-6|TRBV7-9|.|many
CASRRTEAVGPLHF
TGTGCCAGCCGCCGGACAGAGGCTGTCGGTCCCCTCCACTTT
>TRBJ1-6|TRBV6-5|TRBD1|.
CASNSDRALPLHF
TGTGCCAGCAATTCCGACAGGGCCTTGCCCCTCCACTTT
>TRBJ2-1|TRBV2|TRBD2|many
CASSEARGLAGEDEQFF
TGTGCCAGCAGTGAAGCGAGGGGACTAGCGGGAGAGGATGAGCAGTTCTTC
>TRBJ2-7|TRBV20-1|TRBD1|medium-sized
CSAKELDRADYEQYF
TGCAGTGCTAAAGAGTTGGACAGGGCTGACTACGAGCAGTACTTC
>TRBJ2-3|TRBV4-3|TRBD2|many
CASSQEGGLAGTDTQYF
TGCGCCAGCAGCCAAGAAGGTGGACTAGCGGGGACAGATACGCAGTATTTT
>TRBJ2-3|TRBV7-9|TRBD2|many
CASSLSAGEADTQYF
TGTGCCAGCAGCTTATCGGCGGGAGAAGCAGATACGCAGTATTTT